The subject of this entry is one TCR beta chain. Its antigen has not been determined. The sample holds no much larger clone one base away, and base qualities are not on file. TCRdb shows the sequencer as Illumina HiSeq 2500. TCR beta libraries were prepared by quantitative 5'-RACE with molecular barcodes. As for the original processing: Disease-linked TCR variants were identified with a new computational method built on a probabilistic model of VDJ rearrangement. The raw public reads went through TCRdb reprocessing: fastp at Q25, MiXCR clone calling, in-frame beta chains kept. Each record represents a unique CDR3 protein, reported with the most common genes and DNA among its rows. TCRdb, not the authors, supplied the V and J calls. In this sample the table shows over 450,000 distinct CDR3 sequences, 12% of which occur a single time. The ten most abundant clones make up about 6.5% of the sample. The record originates from a study of CD8 T cells in ankylosing spondylitis (TCRdb year 2017). A note on the overall study: The study profiled T cell receptor beta repertoires in healthy donors and ankylosing spondylitis patients to find disease-linked TCR variants. The full study cohort comprised 20 to 25 ankylosing spondylitis patients and over 95 healthy donors. Peripheral blood samples were taken, and synovial fluid was additionally collected from ankylosing spondylitis patients.

What the work shows at the level of the full study, not this receptor alone: A TCR beta motif made up of several highly homologous amino acid variants appeared to be characteristic of blood from ankylosing spondylitis patients. According to the report, matched synovial fluid samples from ankylosing spondylitis patients were significantly enriched for the disease-linked clones. In peripheral blood, the disease-linked clones were found at relatively low frequencies and had a CD8+ phenotype. Some motif variants were previously reported in synovial fluid and blood of reactive arthritis patients, suggesting common disease-initiation mechanisms.

Sequencing was performed on blood, either unsorted or a sorted T cell fraction (not recorded which). The receptor was derived from a male donor with ankylosing spondylitis.

The encoded CDR3 is CASRRPDTEAFF. The DNA is TGTGCCAGCAGGAGACCGGACACTGAAGCTTTCTTT. Here the chain combines TRBV2 and TRBJ1-1; the D gene identity is not certain. V drops 6 bases and J drops 3 bases, leaving 8 bases in between. The CDR3 sequence holds 12 residues, the cysteine and phenylalanine included. Only the CDR3 region is kept as DNA, spanning 36 bases read in frame from base 1. For CDR1 and CDR2, the germline V gene lists SNHLY and FYNNEI.